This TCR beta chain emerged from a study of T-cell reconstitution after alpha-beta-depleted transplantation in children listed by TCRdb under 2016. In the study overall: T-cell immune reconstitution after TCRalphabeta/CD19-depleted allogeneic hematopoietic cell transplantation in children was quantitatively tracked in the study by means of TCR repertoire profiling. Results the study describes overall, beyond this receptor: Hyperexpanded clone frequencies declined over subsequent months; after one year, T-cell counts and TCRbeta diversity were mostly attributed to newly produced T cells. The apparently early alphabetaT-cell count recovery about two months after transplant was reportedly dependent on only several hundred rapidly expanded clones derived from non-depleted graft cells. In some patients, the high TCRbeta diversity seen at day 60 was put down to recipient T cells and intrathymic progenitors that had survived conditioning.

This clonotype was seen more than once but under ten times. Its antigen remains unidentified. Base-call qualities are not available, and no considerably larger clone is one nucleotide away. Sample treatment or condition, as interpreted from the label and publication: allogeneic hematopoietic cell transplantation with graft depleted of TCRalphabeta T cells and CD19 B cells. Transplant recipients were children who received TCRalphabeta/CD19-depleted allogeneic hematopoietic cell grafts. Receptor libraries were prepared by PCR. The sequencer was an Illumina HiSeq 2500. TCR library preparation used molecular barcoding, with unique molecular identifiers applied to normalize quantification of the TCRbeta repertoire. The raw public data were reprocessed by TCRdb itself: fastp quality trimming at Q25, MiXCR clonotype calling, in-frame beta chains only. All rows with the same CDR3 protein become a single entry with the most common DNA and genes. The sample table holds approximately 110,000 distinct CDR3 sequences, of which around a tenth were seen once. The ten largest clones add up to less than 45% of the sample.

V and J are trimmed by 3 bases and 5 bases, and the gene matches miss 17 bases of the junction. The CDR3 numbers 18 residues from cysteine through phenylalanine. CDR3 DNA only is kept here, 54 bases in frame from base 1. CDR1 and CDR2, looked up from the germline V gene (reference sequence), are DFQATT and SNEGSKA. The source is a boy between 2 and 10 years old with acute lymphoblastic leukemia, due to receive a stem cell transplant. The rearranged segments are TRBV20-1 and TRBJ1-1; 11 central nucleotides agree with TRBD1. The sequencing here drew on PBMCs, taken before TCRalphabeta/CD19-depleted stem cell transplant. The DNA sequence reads TGCAGTGCTAGGCGTATCTTCCTCGGACAGGGGGCGACGACTGAAGCTTTCTTT. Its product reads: CSARRIFLGQGATTEAFF.